Listed below are T cell receptor beta chains from one sample, sequenced in a study of prognosis after radiotherapy for stage I lung cancer. TCRdb re-analysed the multiplex PCR reads in MiXCR, keeping a single row per CDR3 protein. The data contain some 30,000 distinct CDR3 sequences, 40% to 60% of them singletons. The sequences come from PBMCs, collected before or after stereotactic body radiation therapy (not recorded which). The receptor set was obtained from a donor over 45 with non-small cell lung cancer. Both conserved end residues are part of each CDR3. D genes are given only for firm matches. Clone size is not always given. Where it is, it says once, few, many or a class for expanded clones.

TRBJ1-2 TRBV28 NA TRBD1 CAGRDSRGNYGYTF TGTGCCGGGAGGGACAGTCGCGGGAACTATGGCTACACCTTC
TRBJ2-3 TRBV30 many NA CACLRASVKDTQYF TGTGCCTGCCTAAGGGCTAGCGTTAAAGATACGCAGTATTTT
TRBJ2-7 TRBV28 medium-sized TRBD1 CASSPPGQVAYEQYF TGTGCCAGCAGTCCACCGGGACAGGTCGCCTACGAGCAGTACTTC
TRBJ2-1 TRBV6-1 NA NA CASNRGSYYSEQFF TGTGCCAGCAACCGGGGTAGCTACTACAGTGAGCAGTTCTTC
TRBJ2-3 TRBV12-3/TRBV12-4 many NA CASSFTGNTQYF TGTGCCAGCAGTTTTACAGGGAATACGCAGTATTTT
TRBJ2-1 TRBV27 many NA CASTGTRNGNEQFF TGTGCCAGCACCGGGACCCGGAATGGCAATGAGCAGTTCTTC
TRBJ1-1 TRBV7-3 NA NA CAISLAGGGSPHSAEAFF TGTGCCATCAGCTTAGCGGGGGGCGGTAGCCCGCATTCCGCTGAAGCTTTCTTT
TRBJ2-3 TRBV7-3 medium-sized NA CASSQRSGMARTDTQYF TGTGCCAGCAGCCAACGATCCGGGATGGCCCGCACAGATACGCAGTATTTT
TRBJ2-1 TRBV6-2/TRBV6-3 many TRBD2 CASSEASGTGQFF TGTGCCAGCAGTGAAGCTAGCGGGACGGGGCAGTTCTTC
TRBJ1-2 TRBV6-1 NA NA CASSTPGLDYGYTF TGTGCCAGCAGTACTCCAGGGTTAGACTATGGCTACACCTTC
TRBJ1-5 TRBV6-1 many NA CASRHDPNQPQHF TGTGCCAGTAGACACGACCCCAATCAGCCCCAGCATTTT
TRBJ2-5 TRBV5-5 many NA CASSVPLAAETQYF TGTGCCAGCAGCGTCCCACTAGCTGCGGAGACCCAGTACTTC
TRBJ1-1 TRBV2 many NA CASGRNTEAFF TGTGCCAGCGGCAGAAACACTGAAGCTTTCTTT
TRBJ1-3 TRBV11-2 many NA CASSQYPGNTIYF TGTGCCAGCAGCCAATACCCCGGAAACACCATATATTTT
TRBJ2-7 TRBV6-5 NA NA CASSPSRSNYEYYF TGTGCCAGCAGTCCCTCGAGGTCGAACTACGAGTATTACTTC
TRBJ2-2 TRBV24-1 NA TRBD1 CSTSDPGQGGVELFF TGTTCCACCAGTGATCCGGGACAGGGCGGCGTGGAGCTGTTTTTT
TRBJ2-7 TRBV6-1 NA TRBD2 CASIRGLADSWGAYF TGTGCCAGCATCCGAGGACTAGCCGACTCCTGGGGGGCGTACTTC
TRBJ2-2 TRBV25-1 NA TRBD1 CASSADRGQPGELFF TGTGCCAGCAGTGCTGACAGGGGGCAACCCGGGGAGCTGTTTTTT
TRBJ2-1 TRBV5-1 NA NA CASRDGRPLGYNEQFF TGCGCCAGCAGGGATGGGAGGCCCCTCGGGTACAATGAGCAGTTCTTC
TRBJ2-7 TRBV3-1 many TRBD2 CASSHLAGGAGQYF TGTGCCAGCAGCCATCTAGCGGGAGGGGCGGGGCAGTACTTC
TRBJ2-4 TRBV5-1 many NA CASSLAPEEGIQYF TGCGCCAGCAGCTTGGCTCCAGAGGAAGGCATTCAGTACTTC
TRBJ1-6 TRBV5-1 once NA CASSLEAGGNSPLHF TGCGCCAGCAGCTTGGAAGCGGGGGGGAATTCACCCCTCCACTTT
TRBJ2-2 TRBV30 NA NA CAWSWQEAGELFF TGTGCCTGGAGCTGGCAGGAGGCCGGGGAGCTGTTTTTT
TRBJ2-7 TRBV12-5 NA NA CASARLEGLGEQYF TGTGCTAGTGCCCGGTTAGAGGGACTCGGCGAGCAGTACTTC
TRBJ2-6 TRBV6-5 once NA CASSYDSGANVLTF TGTGCCAGCAGTTACGACTCTGGGGCCAACGTCCTGACTTTC
TRBJ2-7 TRBV7-3 NA NA CASSLQATVRDEQYF TGTGCCAGCAGCTTACAAGCCACAGTCCGGGACGAGCAGTACTTC
TRBJ1-4 TRBV7-9 many NA CASSLALLGLSGIRTNEKLFF TGTGCCAGCAGCTTAGCCCTCTTGGGGTTATCGGGGATTCGAACTAATGAAAAACTGTTTTTT
TRBJ1-4 TRBV13 NA TRBD1 CASSRLGGTGLNEKLFF TGTGCCAGCAGCCGCTTAGGTGGGACAGGGTTAAATGAAAAACTGTTTTTT
TRBJ1-1 TRBV5-6 many NA CASSLGEHVPFF TGTGCCAGCAGCTTGGGGGAACATGTCCCTTTCTTT
TRBJ2-1 TRBV25-1 NA TRBD2 CASSDRQGRTSGGKGEQFF TGTGCCAGCAGTGACCGACAGGGAAGGACTAGCGGAGGGAAGGGCGAGCAGTTCTTC
TRBJ2-1 TRBV18 many NA CASSPSREYNEQFF TGTGCCAGCTCACCAAGTCGGGAGTACAATGAGCAGTTCTTC
TRBJ2-7 TRBV28 NA TRBD2 CASSLLPGGGPPYEQYF TGTGCCAGCAGTCTCCTCCCCGGGGGGGGCCCCCCATACGAGCAGTACTTC
TRBJ2-7 TRBV9 NA TRBD1 CASSYGTAGYEQYF TGTGCCAGCAGTTACGGGACAGCTGGCTACGAGCAGTACTTC
TRBJ2-3 TRBV9 many NA CASSPRRGAGTDTQYF TGTGCCAGCAGCCCTCGCCGTGGTGCGGGGACAGATACGCAGTATTTT
TRBJ2-1 TRBV5-6 NA NA CASSLTGDEQFF TGTGCCAGCAGCTTGACCGGGGATGAGCAGTTCTTC
TRBJ1-1 TRBV6-1 many NA CASSAGGRSEAFF TGTGCCAGCAGTGCGGGGGGACGGTCTGAAGCTTTCTTT
TRBJ2-7 TRBV27 NA NA CASSLFVQNYEQYF TGTGCCAGCAGTTTGTTTGTACAGAACTACGAGCAGTACTTC
TRBJ2-2 TRBV2 once NA CAIKRTPTGELFF TGTGCCATTAAAAGGACGCCCACCGGGGAGTTGTTTTTT
TRBJ1-2 TRBV11-2 NA NA CASSQTVPNYGYTF TGTGCCAGCAGCCAGACAGTTCCTAACTATGGCTACACCTTC
TRBJ2-2 TRBV6-9 NA NA CDSSYPRAGELFF TGTGACAGCAGTTACCCCCGGGCCGGGGAGCTGTTTTTT
TRBJ1-2 TRBV6-5 many NA CASSYRGSGASYGYTF TGTGCCAGCAGTTATAGGGGGAGTGGGGCGTCCTATGGCTACACCTTC